These T cell receptor beta chains were read from a single sample in a study of shared clonotypes between healthy human individuals. Some clones are missing from TCRdb's copy, which holds only in-frame ones; the method was immunoSEQ multiplex PCR. Of around 610,000 clones in the sample, 95% to 96% are singletons; the top ten hold 0.11%. Specimen: naive CD8+ T cells sorted from blood. Receptors originate from a woman aged 25-40 years in good health. Both conserved end residues are part of each CDR3. The D gene is left open where the match is weak. Not all rows give a size; the values are once, few, many and, for expanded clones, a class.

j_call clone_size v_call d_call cdr3_aa cdr3_nt
TRBJ2-7 once TRBV10-3 - CAISEMGLDSYEQYF TGTGCCATCAGTGAGATGGGTCTAGACTCCTACGAGCAGTACTTC
TRBJ1-2 - TRBV11-2 - CASSLAFEANYGYTF TGTGCCAGCAGCCTGGCCTTCGAAGCTAACTATGGCTACACCTTC
TRBJ1-4 - TRBV27 - CASSLNPQINEKLFF TGTGCCAGCAGTTTAAACCCCCAAATCAATGAAAAACTGTTTTTT
TRBJ2-1 - TRBV7-8 TRBD2 CASSSRLAGPSTFGNEQFF TGTGCCAGCAGCTCCCGACTAGCGGGCCCCTCTACTTTCGGCAATGAGCAGTTCTTC
TRBJ1-5 - TRBV19 - CASSDGAFNQPQHF TGTGCCAGTAGTGACGGGGCCTTCAATCAGCCCCAGCATTTT
TRBJ2-7 - TRBV28 - CASSLFRGGSYEQYF TGTGCCAGCAGTTTGTTCAGGGGAGGATCCTACGAGCAGTACTTC
TRBJ2-2 - TRBV28 - CASSFPWGGFRDTGELFF TGTGCCAGCAGTTTCCCATGGGGCGGGTTTAGGGACACCGGGGAGCTGTTTTTT
TRBJ1-3 - TRBV29-1 TRBD1 CSVKGTGDTGNTIYF TGCAGCGTGAAGGGGACAGGGGATACTGGAAACACCATATATTTT
TRBJ2-2 - TRBV6-5 TRBD2 CASSYSSGSGTGELFF TGTGCCAGCAGTTACTCTAGCGGGAGTGGCACCGGGGAGCTGTTTTTT
TRBJ2-2 - TRBV29-1 TRBD1 CSVERGRTGELFF TGCAGCGTTGAAAGGGGGCGGACCGGGGAGCTGTTTTTT
TRBJ2-1 - TRBV11-2 TRBD2 CASSLDRGAGGDGEQFF TGTGCCAGCAGCTTAGATCGGGGAGCGGGGGGGGATGGTGAGCAGTTCTTC
TRBJ2-7 - TRBV28 - CASSFYFGTPTYEQYF TGTGCCAGCAGTTTTTATTTCGGGACTCCCACCTACGAGCAGTACTTC
TRBJ2-7 - TRBV7-9 - CASSLALGRSYEQYF TGTGCCAGCAGCTTAGCGCTAGGACGATCCTACGAGCAGTACTTC
TRBJ1-1 - TRBV19 - CASSQIGLNTEAFF TGTGCCAGTAGTCAAATTGGGTTGAACACTGAAGCTTTCTTT
TRBJ1-2 - TRBV23-1 TRBD1 CASSRGQGARGYTF TGCGCCAGCAGTCGGGGACAGGGGGCGCGCGGCTACACCTTC
TRBJ2-2 - TRBV4-1 - CASSLRSGELFF TGCGCCAGCAGCCTCCGTTCCGGGGAGCTGTTTTTT
TRBJ2-1 - TRBV27 - CASSSPSYNEQFF TGTGCCAGCAGTTCCCCCTCCTACAATGAGCAGTTCTTC
TRBJ2-7 - TRBV27 - CASAQGRDYEQYF TGTGCCAGCGCGCAGGGTAGGGACTACGAGCAGTACTTC
TRBJ1-1 - TRBV30 TRBD1 CAWSGDRGTEAFF TGTGCCTGGAGTGGGGACAGGGGCACTGAAGCTTTCTTT
TRBJ2-2 - TRBV6-1 - CASSEVDTGELFF TGTGCCAGCAGTGAAGTGGACACCGGGGAGCTGTTTTTT
TRBJ2-7 - TRBV27 TRBD1 CASSPRQGYEQYF TGTGCCAGCAGTCCAAGACAGGGGTACGAGCAGTACTTC
TRBJ2-1 - TRBV5-4 - CASSLGGDNEQFF TGTGCCAGCAGCTTGGGAGGAGACAATGAGCAGTTCTTC
TRBJ2-7 - TRBV4-1 - CASSLGTLPYEQYF TGCGCCAGCAGCCTCGGGACACTTCCCTACGAGCAGTACTTC
TRBJ1-2 - TRBV6-1 - CASMEFYGYTF TGTGCCAGCATGGAATTCTATGGCTACACCTTC
TRBJ2-7 - TRBV11-2 - CASSSTLTDIYEQYF TGTGCCAGCAGCTCCACCCTGACAGATATCTACGAGCAGTACTTC
TRBJ2-3 - TRBV7-9 - CASSLAPGGTDTQYF TGTGCCAGCAGCTTAGCCCCCGGCGGCACAGATACGCAGTATTTT
TRBJ2-1 - TRBV4-2 TRBD2 CASSQDRLAGGNEQFF TGTGCCAGCAGCCAGGATAGACTAGCGGGAGGGAATGAGCAGTTCTTC
TRBJ2-1 - TRBV4-1 - CASSQGLVHEQFF TGCGCCAGCAGCCAAGGACTAGTTCATGAGCAGTTCTTC
TRBJ1-4 once TRBV13 TRBD1 CASSGRTGGNEKLFF TGTGCCAGCAGCGGGCGGACAGGGGGAAATGAAAAACTGTTTTTT
TRBJ2-7 - TRBV4-1 TRBD2 CASSYQPGLAGGYEQYF TGCGCCAGCAGCTATCAACCGGGACTAGCGGGAGGGTACGAGCAGTACTTC
TRBJ2-7 - TRBV28 TRBD1 CASSHLDRASYEQYF TGTGCCAGCAGTCACCTCGACAGGGCCTCCTACGAGCAGTACTTC
TRBJ2-6 - TRBV6-1 - CASSEVGVGANVLTF TGTGCCAGCAGTGAAGTGGGGGTTGGGGCCAACGTCCTGACTTTC
TRBJ1-1 - TRBV7-9 - CASSLALAERNTEAFF TGTGCCAGCAGCTTAGCGCTGGCAGAGCGAAACACTGAAGCTTTCTTT
TRBJ2-5 - TRBV4-1 - CASSQEPQGRETQYF TGCGCCAGCAGCCAAGAGCCACAGGGGAGGGAGACCCAGTACTTC
TRBJ1-2 - TRBV14 TRBD1 CASGLGGSGYTF TGTGCCAGCGGACTAGGGGGCTCGGGCTACACCTTC
TRBJ2-6 - TRBV15 TRBD1 CATSGQGLDGANVLTF TGTGCCACCAGCGGACAGGGTCTTGATGGGGCCAACGTCCTGACTTTC
TRBJ2-7 - TRBV28 - CASSRRQLPYEQYF TGTGCCAGCAGCCGCCGACAGCTCCCCTACGAGCAGTACTTC
TRBJ1-1 - TRBV28 TRBD1 CASSLGQGYTEAFF TGTGCCAGCAGTTTGGGACAGGGGTACACTGAAGCTTTCTTT
TRBJ2-1 - TRBV7-6 TRBD1 CASSYDRGPYNEQFF TGTGCCAGCAGCTACGACAGGGGGCCCTACAATGAGCAGTTCTTC
TRBJ1-1 - TRBV27 - CASSLGGPTEAFF TGTGCCAGCAGTCTAGGAGGACCTACTGAAGCTTTCTTT
TRBJ2-2 - TRBV7-6 - CASTLGQLNTGELFF TGTGCCAGCACCCTGGGGCAGCTGAACACCGGGGAGCTGTTTTTT
TRBJ2-7 - TRBV5-6 - CASSGDGSYEQYF TGTGCCAGCAGCGGGGACGGCTCCTACGAGCAGTACTTC
TRBJ2-1 - TRBV7-9 - CASSPQGQGNEQFF TGTGCCAGCAGCCCCCAGGGCCAGGGGAATGAGCAGTTCTTC
TRBJ1-4 - TRBV10-3 TRBD1 CAISDPGQGGKLFF TGTGCCATCAGTGATCCGGGACAGGGTGGAAAACTGTTTTTT
TRBJ1-1 - TRBV15 - CATSISGRVDTEAFF TGTGCCACCAGTATTTCAGGAAGGGTGGATACTGAAGCTTTCTTT
TRBJ2-3 - TRBV11-2 TRBD2 CASGTSGGSTDTQYF TGTGCCAGCGGGACTAGCGGAGGCAGCACAGATACGCAGTATTTT
TRBJ2-5 - TRBV4-1 - CASSQGSGPSNF TGCGCCAGCAGCCAAGGTTCGGGTCCTTCCAACTTC
TRBJ2-7 - TRBV6-5 - CASTDTGSYEQYF TGTGCCAGCACGGACACGGGCTCCTACGAGCAGTACTTC
TRBJ2-7 - TRBV19 TRBD2 CASSPTGGAYEQYF TGTGCCAGTAGTCCCACCGGGGGGGCTTACGAGCAGTACTTC
TRBJ1-5 - TRBV4-1 - CASSVRVDQPQHF TGCGCCAGCAGCGTCAGGGTCGATCAGCCCCAGCATTTT
TRBJ2-7 - TRBV4-1 - CASSQAGGQSYEQYF TGCGCCAGCAGCCAAGCCGGCGGGCAGTCCTACGAGCAGTACTTC
TRBJ1-1 - TRBV11-3 TRBD1 CASSRGPENTEAFF TGTGCCAGCAGCAGGGGGCCCGAGAACACTGAAGCTTTCTTT
TRBJ2-3 - TRBV1 - CTSRTRDREPDTQYF TGCACCAGCAGGACCCGGGACAGAGAACCAGATACGCAGTATTTT
TRBJ2-5 - TRBV25-1 TRBD2 CASSVLAGAETQYF TGTGCCAGCAGTGTTTTAGCGGGAGCTGAGACCCAGTACTTC